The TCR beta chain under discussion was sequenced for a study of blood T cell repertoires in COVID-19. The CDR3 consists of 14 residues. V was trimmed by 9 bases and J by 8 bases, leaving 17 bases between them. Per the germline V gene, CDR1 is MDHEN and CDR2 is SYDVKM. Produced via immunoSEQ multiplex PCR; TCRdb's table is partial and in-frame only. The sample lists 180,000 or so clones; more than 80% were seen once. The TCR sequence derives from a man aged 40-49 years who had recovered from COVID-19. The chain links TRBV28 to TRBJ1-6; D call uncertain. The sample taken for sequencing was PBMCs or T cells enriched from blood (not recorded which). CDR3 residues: CASADPTKYSPLHF. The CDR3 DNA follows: TGTGCCAGTGCGGACCCGACTAAATATTCACCCCTCCACTTT.